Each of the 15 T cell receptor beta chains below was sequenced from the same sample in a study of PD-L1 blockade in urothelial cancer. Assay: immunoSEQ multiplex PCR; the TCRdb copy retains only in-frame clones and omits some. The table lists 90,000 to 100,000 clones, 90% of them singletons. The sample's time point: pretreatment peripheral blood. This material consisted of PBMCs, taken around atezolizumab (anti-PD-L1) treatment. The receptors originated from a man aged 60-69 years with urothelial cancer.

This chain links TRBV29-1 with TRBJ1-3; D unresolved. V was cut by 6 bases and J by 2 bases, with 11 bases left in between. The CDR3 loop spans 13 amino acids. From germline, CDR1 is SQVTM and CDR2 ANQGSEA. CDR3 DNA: TGCAGCGTGGCGGGGTTTGCTGGAAACACCATATATTTT. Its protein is CSVAGFAGNTIYF. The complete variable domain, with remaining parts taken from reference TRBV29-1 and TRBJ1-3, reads SAVISQKPSRDICQRGTSLTIQCQVDSQVTMMFWYRQQPGQSLTLIATANQGSEATYESGFVIDKFPISRPNLTFSTLTVSNMSPEDSSIYLCSVAGFAGNTIYFGEGSWLTVV.

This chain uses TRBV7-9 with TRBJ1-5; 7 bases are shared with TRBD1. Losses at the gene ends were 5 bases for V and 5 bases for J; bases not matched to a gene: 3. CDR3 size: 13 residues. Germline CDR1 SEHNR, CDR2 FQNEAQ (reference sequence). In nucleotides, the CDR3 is TGTGCCAGCAGCCAAACAGGGGATCAGCCCCAGCATTTT. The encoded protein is CASSQTGDQPQHF.

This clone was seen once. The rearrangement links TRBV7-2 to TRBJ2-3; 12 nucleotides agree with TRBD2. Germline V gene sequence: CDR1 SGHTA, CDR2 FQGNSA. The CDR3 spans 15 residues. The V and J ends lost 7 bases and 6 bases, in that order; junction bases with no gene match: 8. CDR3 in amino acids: CASNLAGGQWDTQYF. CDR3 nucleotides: TGTGCCAGCAATCTAGCGGGGGGGCAGTGGGATACGCAGTATTTT.

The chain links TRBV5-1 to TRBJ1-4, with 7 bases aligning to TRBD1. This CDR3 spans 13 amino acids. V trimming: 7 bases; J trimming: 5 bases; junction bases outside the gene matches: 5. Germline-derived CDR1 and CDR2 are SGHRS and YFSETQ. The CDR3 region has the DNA TGCGCCAGCCGACAGGGTGGGAATGAAAAACTGTTTTTT. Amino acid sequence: CASRQGGNEKLFF.

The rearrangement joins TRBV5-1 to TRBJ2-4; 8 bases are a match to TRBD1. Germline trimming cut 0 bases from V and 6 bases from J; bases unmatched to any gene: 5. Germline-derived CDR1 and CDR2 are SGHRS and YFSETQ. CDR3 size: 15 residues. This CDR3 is CASSLARTGINIQYF. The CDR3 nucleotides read TGCGCCAGCAGCTTGGCCCGGACAGGGATAAACATTCAGTACTTC.

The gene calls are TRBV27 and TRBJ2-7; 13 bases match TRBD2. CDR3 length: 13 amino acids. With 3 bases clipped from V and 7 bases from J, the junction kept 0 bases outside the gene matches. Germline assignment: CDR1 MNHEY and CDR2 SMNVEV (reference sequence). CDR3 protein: CASSLTSGREQYF. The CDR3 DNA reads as TGTGCCAGCAGTTTGACTAGCGGGAGGGAGCAGTACTTC.

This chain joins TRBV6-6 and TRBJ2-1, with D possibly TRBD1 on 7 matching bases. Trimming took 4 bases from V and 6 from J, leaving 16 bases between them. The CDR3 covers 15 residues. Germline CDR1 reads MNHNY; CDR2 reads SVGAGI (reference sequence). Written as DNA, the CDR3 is TGTGCCAGCAGTTCGGAGGGGGCAGTCTTCAATGAGCAGTTCTTC. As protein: CASSSEGAVFNEQFF.

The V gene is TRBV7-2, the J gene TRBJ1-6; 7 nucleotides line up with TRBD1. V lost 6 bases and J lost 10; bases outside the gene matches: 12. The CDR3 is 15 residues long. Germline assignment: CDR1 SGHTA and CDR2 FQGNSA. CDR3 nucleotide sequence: TGTGCCAGCAGGTTGGCACAGGGGAATAGGTCACCCCTCCACTTT. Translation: CASRLAQGNRSPLHF.

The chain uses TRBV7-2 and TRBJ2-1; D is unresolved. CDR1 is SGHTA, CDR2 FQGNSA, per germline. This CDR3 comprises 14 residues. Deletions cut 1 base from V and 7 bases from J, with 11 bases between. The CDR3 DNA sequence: TGTGCCAGCAGCTTAGGTTCTGTCGGGAATGAGCAGTTCTTC. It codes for CASSLGSVGNEQFF.

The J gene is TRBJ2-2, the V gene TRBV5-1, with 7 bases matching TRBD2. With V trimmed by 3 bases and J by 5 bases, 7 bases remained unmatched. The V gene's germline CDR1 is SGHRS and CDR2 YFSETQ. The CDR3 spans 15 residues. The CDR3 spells CASSSGGLGTGELFF. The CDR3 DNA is TGCGCCAGCAGCTCGGGAGGTTTAGGAACCGGGGAGCTGTTTTTT.

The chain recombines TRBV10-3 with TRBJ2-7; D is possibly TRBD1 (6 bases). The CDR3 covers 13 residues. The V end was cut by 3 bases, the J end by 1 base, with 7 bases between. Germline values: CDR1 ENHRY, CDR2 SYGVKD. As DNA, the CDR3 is TGTGCCATCAGTGAAGGACAGTCCTACGAGCAGTACTTC. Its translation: CAISEGQSYEQYF.

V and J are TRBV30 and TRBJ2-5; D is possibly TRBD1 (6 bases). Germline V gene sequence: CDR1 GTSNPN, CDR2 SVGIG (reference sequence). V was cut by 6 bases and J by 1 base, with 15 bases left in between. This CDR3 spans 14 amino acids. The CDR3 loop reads CACYPDRSQETQYF. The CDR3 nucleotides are TGTGCCTGTTACCCCGACAGGTCCCAAGAGACCCAGTACTTC.

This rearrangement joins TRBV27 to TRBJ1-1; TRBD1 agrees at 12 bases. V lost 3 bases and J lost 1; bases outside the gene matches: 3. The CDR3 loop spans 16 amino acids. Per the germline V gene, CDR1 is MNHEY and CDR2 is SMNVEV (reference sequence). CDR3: CASSFGTGGGNTEAFF. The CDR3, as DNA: TGTGCCAGCAGTTTCGGGACAGGGGGCGGGAACACTGAAGCTTTCTTT.

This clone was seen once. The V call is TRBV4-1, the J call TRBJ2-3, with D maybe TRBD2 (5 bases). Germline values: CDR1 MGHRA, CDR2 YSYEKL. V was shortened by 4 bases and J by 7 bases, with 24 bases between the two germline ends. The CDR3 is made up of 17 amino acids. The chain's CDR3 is CASSPPRSYGVGYTQYF. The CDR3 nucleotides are TGCGCCAGCAGCCCCCCCCGTAGTTACGGGGTGGGTTATACGCAGTATTTT.

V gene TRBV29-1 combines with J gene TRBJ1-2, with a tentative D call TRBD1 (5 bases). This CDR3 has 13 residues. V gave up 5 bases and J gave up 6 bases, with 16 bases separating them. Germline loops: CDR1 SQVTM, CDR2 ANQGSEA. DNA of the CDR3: TGCAGCGTTCGTGATCAGGGCGTAAATGGCTACACCTTC. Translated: CSVRDQGVNGYTF. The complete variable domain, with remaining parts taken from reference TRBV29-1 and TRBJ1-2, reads SAVISQKPSRDICQRGTSLTIQCQVDSQVTMMFWYRQQPGQSLTLIATANQGSEATYESGFVIDKFPISRPNLTFSTLTVSNMSPEDSSIYLCSVRDQGVNGYTFGSGTRLTVV.